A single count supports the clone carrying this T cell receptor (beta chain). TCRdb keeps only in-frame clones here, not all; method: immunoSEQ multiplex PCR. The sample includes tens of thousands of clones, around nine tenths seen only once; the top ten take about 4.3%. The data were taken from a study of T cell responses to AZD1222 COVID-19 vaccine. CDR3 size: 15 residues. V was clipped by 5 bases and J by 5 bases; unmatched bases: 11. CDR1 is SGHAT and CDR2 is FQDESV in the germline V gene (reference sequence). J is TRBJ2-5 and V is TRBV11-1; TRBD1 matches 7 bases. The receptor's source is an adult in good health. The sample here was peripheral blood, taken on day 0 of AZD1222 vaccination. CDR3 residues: CASSPWTGGIETQYF. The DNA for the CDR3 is TGTGCCAGCAGCCCTTGGACAGGTGGGATTGAGACCCAGTACTTC.